The clone carrying this T cell receptor beta chain was counted only a few times. The antigen remains unidentified. A much larger clone differs from this one at a single base, so this may be a read error. The sample is drawn from a study of metastatic and nonmetastatic thyroid tumors. TCRdb redid the clone calls on the PCR reads using MiXCR. The profile shows approximately 28,000 clones, roughly a quarter of them singletons. The CDR3 consists of 15 residues. Per germline, CDR1 SGHAT and CDR2 FQNNGV. Findings of the study overall: The study reportedly found significantly higher TCR beta diversity in malignant thyroid tumors than benign nodules, in blood and tumor.

All patients were untreated before thyroid surgery. The chain links TRBV11-2 to TRBJ2-3; the D is unclear. The receptor comes from a female donor with papillary thyroid cancer or a benign thyroid nodule (not recorded which). Some clones in this sample may be carry-over from other donors' samples. The sequenced sample consisted of blood. The CDR3 is CVSSPALSSTDTQYF. The CDR3 region has the DNA TGTGTCAGCAGCCCCGCCCTCTCTAGCACAGATACGCAGTATTTT.